These 27 T cell receptor beta chains came from one sample sequenced in a study of CD8 T cell repertoires and HIV-1 epitope variants. No antigen has been identified for these receptors. Sequenced by immunoSEQ multiplex PCR; TCRdb stores in-frame clones only, minus some. The sample includes 4,900 or so clones, 65% to 70% of them seen just once. Sequenced input: cultured CD8+ T cells derived from PBMCs. The source is a male donor with HIV.

The rearrangement uses TRBV28 and TRBJ1-4, with D possibly TRBD1 on 6 matching bases. Trimming pared 6 bases from V and 8 bases from J, leaving 19 bases between. CDR1 MDHEN and CDR2 SYDVKM come from the germline V gene. CDR3 size: 15 residues. This chain's CDR3 is CASSWGKTGEEKLFF. The CDR3 bases are TGTGCCAGCAGCTGGGGGAAGACAGGCGAGGAAAAACTGTTTTTT.

The V and J genes are TRBV18 and TRBJ1-5; 9 bases line up with TRBD1. V lost 2 bases to trimming and J lost 4 bases; unmatched junction nucleotides: 3. Germline V gene data show CDR1 as KGHSH and CDR2 as LQKENI. The CDR3 is 15 amino acids. The CDR3 region is CASSPGTGLNQPQHF. The CDR3 DNA reads TGTGCCAGCTCACCAGGGACAGGGTTAAATCAGCCCCAGCATTTT.

This clone was counted between two and nine times. The V call is TRBV4-3, the J call TRBJ2-1; the D gene is possibly TRBD2 (5 bases). CDR1 and CDR2 (germline): LGHNA, YSLEER. The ends were cut back, 1 base at V and 8 bases at J, with 21 bases in the middle. The CDR3 extends over 17 amino acids. The CDR3 DNA reads as TGCGCCAGCAGCCAAGCCCCCCTACCACTAGATCTAGATGAGCAGTTCTTC. It yields the protein CASSQAPLPLDLDEQFF.

Only one count was recorded for this clone. This chain uses TRBV11-3 with TRBJ2-1; D call uncertain. Germline loops: CDR1 SGHNT, CDR2 YENEEA. This CDR3 is 12 amino acids long. Trimming pared 0 bases from V and 4 bases from J, leaving 1 base between. The CDR3 here is CASSLEYNEQFF. CDR3 DNA: TGTGCCAGCAGCTTAGAGTACAATGAGCAGTTCTTC. The variable domain in full, with the rest retrieved from reference TRBV11-3 and TRBJ2-1, is EAGVVQSPRYKIIEKKQPVAFWCNPISGHNTLYWYLQNLGQGPELLIRYENEEAVDDSQLPKDRFSAERLKGVDSTLKIQPAELGDSAVYLCASSLEYNEQFFGPGTRLTVL.

The rearrangement uses TRBV19 and TRBJ2-1; 9 nucleotides align to TRBD2. J gave up 8 bases and V 7 bases, and 12 bases lay outside the gene matches. Germline CDR1 is LNHDA and CDR2 is SQIVND (reference sequence). This CDR3 contains 15 residues. The CDR3 DNA reads TGTGCCAGTAACTCTGGCGGGAGGGCCAGCGATGAGCAGTTCTTC. Translated: CASNSGGRASDEQFF.

V and J are TRBV9 and TRBJ1-2; D is undetermined. The germline V gene has CDR1 SGDLS and CDR2 YYNGEE. This CDR3 region has 16 residues. V dropped 3 bases and J dropped 8 bases, with 23 bases sitting between them. CDR3 amino acids: CASSAHPLTAVRGYTF. CDR3 coding DNA: TGTGCCAGCAGCGCCCACCCACTCACAGCGGTTCGGGGCTACACCTTC. The whole variable domain, remainder taken from reference TRBV9 and TRBJ1-2, is DSGVTQTPKHLITATGQRVTLRCSPRSGDLSVYWYQQSLDQGLQFLIQYYNGEERAKGNILERFSAQQFPDLHSELNLSSLELGDSALYFCASSAHPLTAVRGYTFGSGTRLTVV.

By sample fraction, this clone is medium-sized. The J gene is TRBJ1-2, the V gene TRBV18; the D gene is possibly TRBD1 (6 bases). Germline V gene lookup returns CDR1 KGHSH and CDR2 LQKENI. This CDR3 region has 15 residues. V gave up 2 bases and J gave up 4 bases, with 14 bases separating them. CDR3 sequence (DNA): TGTGCCAGCTCACCAAATTCAGGGGAGGGCTATGGCTACACCTTC. Its translation: CASSPNSGEGYGYTF.

V and J are TRBV4-1 and TRBJ1-2, with D unclear. The germline V gene encodes CDR1 MGHRA and CDR2 YSYEKL. V was clipped by 3 bases and J by 3 bases, with 11 bases between them. This CDR3 comprises 14 residues. This CDR3 is CASSQATEYYGYTF. The DNA of the CDR3 is TGCGCCAGCAGCCAGGCTACAGAATACTATGGCTACACCTTC.

The CDR3 protein is CASSEPFYNEQFF. DNA of the CDR3: TGTGCCAGCAGTGAGCCGTTCTACAATGAGCAGTTCTTC. This chain joins TRBV6-1 and TRBJ2-1; D gene ambiguous. Germline loops: CDR1 MNHNS, CDR2 SASEGT. CDR3 length: 13 amino acids. Trimming cost V 3 bases and J 3 bases, with 6 bases left between them.

This rearrangement joins TRBV7-9 to TRBJ1-6, with D unresolved. Germline V gene lookup returns CDR1 SEHNR and CDR2 FQNEAQ (reference sequence). With 0 bases removed from V and 7 bases from J, the gap between germline ends came to 7 bases. This CDR3 comprises 14 residues. CDR3 in amino acids: CASSLAAGNSPLHF. The CDR3 DNA sequence: TGTGCCAGCAGCTTAGCGGCCGGGAATTCACCCCTCCACTTT.

The chain carries TRBV29-1 and TRBJ1-3, with D tentatively TRBD1 (5 bases). The CDR3 loop spans 14 amino acids. Between the trimmed V and J ends, which lost 1 base and 4 bases, there was a span of 11 bases. Germline V CDR1 and CDR2: SQVTM, ANQGSEA. This CDR3 is CSVEGGEEGNTIYF. CDR3 bases: TGCAGCGTTGAAGGAGGGGAGGAAGGAAACACCATATATTTT.

J is TRBJ2-1 and V is TRBV5-4, with 11 bases identical to TRBD2. Germline-derived CDR1 and CDR2 are SGHNT and YYREEE (reference sequence). V was clipped by 0 bases and J by 8 bases; unmatched bases: 4. The CDR3 is 15 residues long. DNA of the CDR3: TGTGCCAGCAGCTTGGTGGCGGGACTAGCGGATGAGCAGTTCTTC. Protein: CASSLVAGLADEQFF. The full variable domain, its missing parts supplied by reference TRBV5-4 and TRBJ2-1, is ETGVTQSPTHLIKTRGQQVTLRCSSQSGHNTVSWYQQALGQGPQFIFQYYREEENGRGNFPPRFSGLQFPNYSSELNVNALELDDSALYLCASSLVAGLADEQFFGPGTRLTVL.

The chain uses TRBV18 and TRBJ2-4; D is perhaps TRBD1 (6 bases). This CDR3 comprises 16 residues. The germline gives CDR1 KGHSH, CDR2 LQKENI. The V end lost 2 bases, the J end lost 8 bases, and 19 bases lay between the germline ends. As DNA, the CDR3 is TGTGCCAGCTCACCAGGGGACACCTACCCGAGAGACATTCAGTACTTC. Protein product: CASSPGDTYPRDIQYF.

V usage is TRBV14 and J usage is TRBJ2-7, with TRBD1 identical over 9 bases. Germline V CDR1 and CDR2: SGHDN, FVKESK. The CDR3 is 16 residues long. The junction had 3 bases not matched to a gene; V was cut back by 0 bases and J by 0 bases. This CDR3 reads CASSQDTGGISYEQYF. Here the CDR3 DNA reads TGTGCCAGCAGCCAAGACACAGGGGGCATCTCCTACGAGCAGTACTTC. Full variable domain (missing parts from reference TRBV14 and TRBJ2-7): EAGVTQFPSHSVIEKGQTVTLRCDPISGHDNLYWYRRVMGKEIKFLLHFVKESKQDESGMPNNRFLAERTGGTYSTLKVQPAELEDSGVYFCASSQDTGGISYEQYFGPGTRLTVT.

The V and J genes are TRBV5-6 and TRBJ1-6; D unresolved. The CDR3 sequence is 16 residues long. The germline V and J ends were trimmed by 4 bases and 4 bases, with 15 bases remaining between them. CDR1 SGHDT and CDR2 YYEEEE come from the germline V gene. CDR3 protein: CASSLSPAAYNSPLHF. CDR3 nucleotide sequence: TGTGCCAGCAGCCTAAGCCCGGCAGCATATAATTCACCCCTCCACTTT. Full variable domain (rest looked up from reference TRBV5-6 and TRBJ1-6): DAGVTQSPTHLIKTRGQQVTLRCSPKSGHDTVSWYQQALGQGPQFIFQYYEEEERQRGNFPDRFSGHQFPNYSSELNVNALLLGDSALYLCASSLSPAAYNSPLHFGNGTRLTVT.

This clone was found a few times. This chain links TRBV18 with TRBJ1-5; 11 bases agree with TRBD1. Germline V gene data show CDR1 as KGHSH and CDR2 as LQKENI. The CDR3 runs 15 residues. V trimming: 6 bases; J trimming: 6 bases; junction bases outside the gene matches: 7. CDR3 in DNA: TGTGCCAGCTCCCGGGGACAGGGGGAAGGTCAGCCCCAGCATTTT. Amino acids: CASSRGQGEGQPQHF.

The gene calls are TRBV6-5 and TRBJ2-3; 9 bases map to TRBD1. Germline assignment: CDR1 MNHEY and CDR2 SVGAGI. The V and J ends lost 10 bases and 7 bases, in that order; junction bases with no gene match: 15. This CDR3 is built from 15 residues. CDR3 DNA: TGTGCCACCCAAAACAGGGGGCCGATATACTATACGCAGTATTTT. It specifies CATQNRGPIYYTQYF.

A single count supports this clone. The chain employs TRBV10-3 and TRBJ1-4; D is uncertain. Germline V CDR1 and CDR2: ENHRY, SYGVKD. V was shortened by 0 bases and J by 7 bases, with 12 bases between the two germline ends. The CDR3 totals 15 residues. The CDR3 sequence: CAISESTGLGEKLFF. In DNA, the CDR3 is TGTGCCATCAGTGAGTCGACTGGTCTGGGTGAAAAACTGTTTTTT.

The chain uses TRBV4-3 and TRBJ2-7; TRBD1 aligns across 8 bases. Germline assignment: CDR1 LGHNA and CDR2 YSLEER. CDR3 length: 14 residues. The V and J ends lost 3 bases and 3 bases, in that order; junction bases with no gene match: 4. The CDR3 protein is CASSHWTGNYEQYF. The CDR3 nucleotides are TGCGCCAGCAGCCACTGGACAGGGAACTACGAGCAGTACTTC.

This clone showed up just a few times. The chain is built from TRBV6-5 and TRBJ1-1, with D unclear. V dropped 2 bases and J dropped 0 bases, with 7 bases sitting between them. The germline V gene has CDR1 MNHEY and CDR2 SVGAGI. CDR3 size: 14 residues. Written as DNA, the CDR3 is TGTGCCAGCAGTTACGAACGGATGAACACTGAAGCTTTCTTT. It yields the protein CASSYERMNTEAFF.

This sequence joins TRBV28 and TRBJ1-2; no clear D gene. V was trimmed by 6 bases and J by 4 bases, leaving 15 bases between them. The CDR3 is 14 amino acids. From germline, CDR1 is MDHEN and CDR2 SYDVKM. In DNA form, the CDR3 reads TGTGCCAGCAGCCCGAAGGACCGTCTCTATGGCTACACCTTC. It translates to CASSPKDRLYGYTF.

Notes on this clone: Other DNA sequences of this sample code for an identical CDR3. The V gene is TRBV9, the J gene TRBJ2-2; 8 bases are a match to TRBD2. The germline CDR1 and CDR2 sequences are SGDLS and YYNGEE. Trimming removed 2 bases from V and 5 bases from J; junction bases left unmatched: 2. This CDR3 has 14 amino acids. CDR3 bases: TGTGCCAGCAGCGTGGGCGGGGGGACCGGGGAGCTGTTTTTT. Encoded protein: CASSVGGGTGELFF.

The J gene is TRBJ1-2, the V gene TRBV19, with TRBD1 as a possible D gene (6 bases). Germline V gives CDR1 LNHDA, CDR2 SQIVND (reference sequence). There are 18 residues in the CDR3. Trimming shortened V by 7 bases and J by 0 bases, and 24 bases separated the two germline ends. CDR3 sequence (DNA): TGTGCCAGTACCCCCGCGGGAAAGGGGGATCAAGCTAACTATGGCTACACCTTC. Amino acid sequence: CASTPAGKGDQANYGYTF.

V is TRBV14 and J is TRBJ2-5; D possibly matches TRBD1 or TRBD2 (5 bases each). CDR3 length: 16 amino acids. V lost 4 bases and J 4 bases, leaving 19 bases between the germline ends. Germline V lookup: CDR1 SGHDN, CDR2 FVKESK. The CDR3 loop is CASSPDVRGWGETQYF. The CDR3 DNA sequence: TGTGCCAGCAGCCCGGACGTGAGGGGCTGGGGAGAGACCCAGTACTTC.

This chain uses TRBV2 with TRBJ2-7, with D perhaps matching TRBD1 (6 bases). Germline V gene sequence: CDR1 SNHLY, CDR2 FYNNEI. V was trimmed by 4 bases and J by 5 bases, leaving 18 bases between them. The CDR3 runs 15 residues. CDR3 DNA: TGTGCCAGCAGTGTGCTTACAGGGAAAAATGACGAGCAGTACTTC. Translation gives CASSVLTGKNDEQYF.

V usage is TRBV1 and J usage is TRBJ2-2; no DNA check was done on the table's D call, TRBD2. TRBV1 is reported as a pseudogene. The length of the CDR3 is 17 residues. The DNA for the CDR3 is TGCACCAGCAGCCAAGGTTCGGGGGGGCAGGACACCGGGGAGCTGTTTTTT. Its protein is CTSSQGSGGQDTGELFF.

The sample holds a few counts of this clone. The chain couples TRBV19 to TRBJ2-7; D remains unclear. The germline V gene has CDR1 LNHDA and CDR2 SQIVND (reference sequence). CDR3 length: 12 residues. Between the trimmed V and J ends, which lost 5 bases and 6 bases, there was a span of 11 bases. CDR3 sequence (DNA): TGTGCCAGTAGTTCGGGTAGTCTCGAGCAGTACTTC. It codes for CASSSGSLEQYF.